This T cell receptor (beta chain) was sequenced for a study of PD-L1 blockade in urothelial cancer. Turning to the study itself: Blood samples contained a median 141,255 T cells.

Profiled with immunoSEQ multiplex PCR; TCRdb holds only in-frame clones, not every one. The sample carries 40,000 to 50,000 clones, almost 85% recorded once. Time point reported: peripheral blood 6 weeks after treatment start. Germline V gene lookup returns CDR1 MDHEN and CDR2 SYDVKM. Trimming pared 4 bases from V and 1 base from J, leaving 11 bases between. The CDR3 has 15 residues. J is TRBJ2-1 and V is TRBV28, with D maybe TRBD2 (6 bases). The source is a man aged 55 to 70 with urothelial cancer. The source was PBMCs, collected around atezolizumab (anti-PD-L1) treatment. In nucleotides, the CDR3 is TGTGCCAGCAGTTCGGGGGACTCTTCCTACAATGAGCAGTTCTTC. Residues: CASSSGDSSYNEQFF. Combining the CDR3 with reference TRBV28 and TRBJ2-1 gives the whole variable domain DVKVTQSSRYLVKRTGEKVFLECVQDMDHENMFWYRQDPGLGLRLIYFSYDVKMKEKGDIPEGYSVSREKKERFSLILESASTNQTSMYLCASSSGDSSYNEQFFGPGTRLTVL.